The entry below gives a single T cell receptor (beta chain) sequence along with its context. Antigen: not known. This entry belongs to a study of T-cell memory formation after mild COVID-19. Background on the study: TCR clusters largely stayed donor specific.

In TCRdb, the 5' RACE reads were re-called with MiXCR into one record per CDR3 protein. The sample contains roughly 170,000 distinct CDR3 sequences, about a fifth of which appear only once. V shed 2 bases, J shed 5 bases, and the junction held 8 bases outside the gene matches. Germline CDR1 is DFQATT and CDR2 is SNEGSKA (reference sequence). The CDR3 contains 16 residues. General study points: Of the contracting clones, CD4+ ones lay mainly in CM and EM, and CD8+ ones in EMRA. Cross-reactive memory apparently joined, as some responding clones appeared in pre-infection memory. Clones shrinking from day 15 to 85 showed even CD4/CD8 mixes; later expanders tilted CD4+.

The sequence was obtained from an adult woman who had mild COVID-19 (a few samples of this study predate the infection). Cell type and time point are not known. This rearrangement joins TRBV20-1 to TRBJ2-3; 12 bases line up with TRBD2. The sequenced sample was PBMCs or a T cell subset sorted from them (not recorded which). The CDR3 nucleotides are TGCAGTGCTAGACCCAGACTAGCGGGAGTCGGAGATACGCAGTATTTT. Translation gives CSARPRLAGVGDTQYF.